The T cell receptor (beta chain) described here comes from a study of blood T cells in healthy people across ages. Germline V gives CDR1 KGHDR, CDR2 SFDVKD. Trimming removed 5 bases from V and 1 base from J, with 8 bases in between. The CDR3 loop spans 13 amino acids. The study's findings and limits: Per-million-T-cell TCR beta diversity fell roughly linearly with age. The study regarded diversity estimates from one million T cells as underestimates. Among long-lived donors, naive CD4+ cells were more numerous and diversity higher than in aged donors.

In this sample, this clonotype turned up a few times. Its cognate antigen is unknown. PCR was performed a second time for roughly 7 to 11 cycles using a sample-barcoded 5' primer and a J-beta primer mix. TCRdb re-called the 5' RACE reads with MiXCR, one entry per CDR3 protein. The sample records hundreds of thousands of distinct CDR3 sequences, 48% being singletons. The clonotype comes from a man aged 25-45 years in good health. The sequenced sample consisted of blood. The chain combines TRBV24-1 with TRBJ2-7, with D unresolved. Written as DNA, the CDR3 is TGTGCCACCAGTGCACACGGTTCCTACGAGCAGTACTTC. Its translation: CATSAHGSYEQYF.